Shown below are 30 T cell receptor beta chains from a single sample sequenced in a study of control samples from healthy donors and cancer patients. Assay used: immunoSEQ multiplex PCR; TCRdb lists only in-frame clones, some missing. The repertoire holds about 140,000 clones, with around nine tenths as singletons. Material for sequencing was blood. These receptor sequences come from a woman aged 25 to 39 in good health.

J is TRBJ1-5 and V is TRBV19, with a weak D call TRBD1 (5 bases). The CDR3 runs 15 residues. The V end lost 3 bases, the J end lost 10 bases, and 19 bases lay between the germline ends. Germline V gene data show CDR1 as LNHDA and CDR2 as SQIVND (reference sequence). In DNA, the CDR3 is TGTGCCAGTAGTATTGGGGAAACAGGTTTCAGCCCCCAGCATTTT. As protein: CASSIGETGFSPQHF.

The chain joins TRBV2 to TRBJ2-3; 15 bases line up with TRBD2. Germline-derived CDR1 and CDR2 are SNHLY and FYNNEI. This CDR3 is built from 18 residues. Losses at the gene ends were 4 bases for V and 5 bases for J; bases not matched to a gene: 10. The DNA for the CDR3 is TGTGCCAGCAGTGCGGGGAGTAGGGGACTAGCGGGAGGAGATACGCAGTATTTT. Its protein product is CASSAGSRGLAGGDTQYF.

This sequence joins TRBV7-2 and TRBJ1-1; no clear D gene. The CDR3 sequence is 14 residues long. CDR1 and CDR2 from the germline V gene are SGHTA and FQGNSA. V was clipped by 1 base and J by 0 bases, with 6 bases between them. The CDR3 DNA reads as TGTGCCAGCAGCTTAGTAGACCTGAACACTGAAGCTTTCTTT. This gives the protein CASSLVDLNTEAFF.

This rearrangement joins TRBV3-1 (or the pseudogene TRBV3-2) to TRBJ2-5; D is perhaps TRBD1 (6 bases). The CDR3 is 14 amino acids. Trimming shortened V by 6 bases and J by 4 bases, and 15 bases separated the two germline ends. Germline lookup yields CDR1 LGHDT and CDR2 YNNKEL (reference sequence). CDR3 sequence reads: CASREQGSGETQYF. The CDR3 region has the DNA TGTGCCAGCAGGGAACAGGGCAGTGGAGAGACCCAGTACTTC.

V and J are TRBV7-2 and TRBJ1-5, with D hard to call. Germline assignment: CDR1 SGHTA and CDR2 FQGNSA. The V end was cut by 2 bases, the J end by 3 bases, with 8 bases between. CDR3 length: 14 amino acids. CDR3 region: CASSLSRDNQPQHF. CDR3 in DNA: TGTGCCAGCAGCTTATCAAGAGACAATCAGCCCCAGCATTTT.

This clone appeared a single time. The chain joins TRBV4-1 to TRBJ2-5; 11 nucleotides line up with TRBD1. V shed 3 bases and J 5 bases; nucleotides not matched to a gene: 23. The germline CDR1 and CDR2 sequences are MGHRA and YSYEKL. This CDR3 is 21 amino acids long. The CDR3 DNA is TGCGCCAGCAGCCATCCCCTCCGGGGACAGGGGGGTCCCGGGACGTGGGAGACCCAGTACTTC. Translation: CASSHPLRGQGGPGTWETQYF.

The chain employs TRBV3-1 (or the pseudogene TRBV3-2) and TRBJ1-6, with unresolved D. Trimming cost V 4 bases and J 7 bases, with 14 bases left between them. Germline CDR1 and CDR2: LGHDT and YNNKEL (reference sequence). This CDR3 region has 15 residues. DNA of the CDR3: TGTGCCAGCAGCCCCCCAGAGGGCGGGAATTCACCCCTCCACTTT. Protein: CASSPPEGGNSPLHF.

The chain couples TRBV20-1 to TRBJ2-5, with 10 bases matching TRBD2. V gave up 3 bases and J gave up 5 bases; unmatched junction bases: 3. The CDR3 loop spans 13 amino acids. The germline gives CDR1 DFQATT, CDR2 SNEGSKA (reference sequence). CDR3 sequence (DNA): TGCAGTGCTAGTCTAGCGGGAGCTGAGACCCAGTACTTC. It encodes CSASLAGAETQYF.

The CDR3 coding sequence is TGCGCCAGCAGCTTGGACGGGAGGGCCTACAATGAGCAGTTCTTC. Its protein product is CASSLDGRAYNEQFF. The gene calls are TRBV5-1 and TRBJ2-1, with 8 bases fitting TRBD2. Trimming took 0 bases from V and 2 from J; bases not matched to a gene: 1. The CDR3 contains 15 residues. CDR1 and CDR2 (germline): SGHRS, YFSETQ.

The chain has TRBV2 and TRBJ1-4, with no clear D. Germline V gene sequence: CDR1 SNHLY, CDR2 FYNNEI. V lost 6 bases, J lost 8 bases, and 7 bases lay in between. CDR3 length equals 11 residues. CDR3 DNA: TGTGCCAGCAGGGAGTACGAAAAACTGTTTTTT. Its translation is CASREYEKLFF.

This chain connects TRBV19 to TRBJ1-1, with D uncertain. This CDR3 is built from 15 residues. The V gene lost 3 bases and the J gene lost 4 bases, with 15 bases spanning the gap. The germline gives CDR1 LNHDA, CDR2 SQIVND (reference sequence). Here the CDR3 DNA reads TGTGCCAGTAGTATCCCAGGAGGTCGAGGCACTGAAGCTTTCTTT. Encoded protein: CASSIPGGRGTEAFF. Full variable domain (outside the CDR3, taken from reference TRBV19 and TRBJ1-1): DGGITQSPKYLFRKEGQNVTLSCEQNLNHDAMYWYRQDPGQGLRLIYYSQIVNDFQKGDIAEGYSVSREKKESFPLTVTSAQKNPTAFYLCASSIPGGRGTEAFFGQGTRLTVV.

The genes are TRBV7-6 and TRBJ2-7; tentative D call: TRBD2 (5 bases). V dropped 5 bases and J dropped 3 bases, with 14 bases sitting between them. CDR1 and CDR2 from the germline V gene are SGHVS and FNYEAQ. The CDR3 spans 14 residues. The CDR3 sequence: CASSASGNVYEQYF. The CDR3 coding sequence is TGTGCCAGCAGCGCCTCCGGGAACGTCTACGAGCAGTACTTC.

The rearrangement links TRBV30 to TRBJ1-1; 9 bases align to TRBD1. Trimming cost V 4 bases and J 3 bases; bases outside gene matches: 3. This CDR3 is built from 13 residues. Germline CDR1 reads GTSNPN; CDR2 reads SVGIG (reference sequence). CDR3 bases: TGTGCCTGGACTCGGGACAGGGACACTGAAGCTTTCTTT. Residues: CAWTRDRDTEAFF.

CDR3 sequence: CAWSVRGGITEAFF. Here the CDR3 DNA reads TGTGCCTGGAGTGTACGGGGGGGGATCACTGAAGCTTTCTTT. This sequence joins TRBV30 and TRBJ1-1; D might be TRBD1 (5 bases). Looked up from germline, CDR1 is GTSNPN and CDR2 is SVGIG (reference sequence). The CDR3 covers 14 residues. V was cut by 0 bases and J by 4 bases, with 12 bases left in between. Full variable domain (rest looked up from reference TRBV30 and TRBJ1-1): SQTIHQWPATLVQPVGSPLSLECTVEGTSNPNLYWYRQAAGRGLQLLFYSVGIGQISSEVPQNLSASRPQDRQFILSSKKLLLSDSGFYLCAWSVRGGITEAFFGQGTRLTVV.

The rearrangement links TRBV30 to TRBJ2-7, with unresolved D. Trimming cost V 1 base and J 6 bases, with 10 bases left between them. This CDR3 is 12 amino acids long. Germline V gene lookup returns CDR1 GTSNPN and CDR2 SVGIG (reference sequence). The CDR3 coding sequence is TGTGCCTGGAGTGCCCAGGTTCCCGAGCAGTACTTC. This translates into CAWSAQVPEQYF.

The chain uses TRBV6-6 and TRBJ2-7; possibly TRBD1 for D (5 bases). The CDR3 extends over 13 amino acids. Trimming left V 6 bases short and J 2 bases short, with 11 bases between. Germline loops: CDR1 MNHNY, CDR2 SVGAGI (reference sequence). CDR3 residues: CASSKGPPYEQYF. The CDR3, as DNA: TGTGCCAGCAGCAAGGGGCCGCCCTACGAGCAGTACTTC.

This clone was seen only a few times. The chain couples TRBV6-1 to TRBJ2-7; 7 positions match TRBD1. The CDR3 consists of 15 residues. V trimming: 0 bases; J trimming: 8 bases; junction bases outside the gene matches: 10. CDR1 and CDR2 (germline): MNHNS, SASEGT. CDR3 nucleotides: TGTGCCAGCAGTGAAGCTGAGGGGGCGCCTACGAAGCAGTACTTC. The encoded protein is CASSEAEGAPTKQYF.

This clone has a single count. This chain connects TRBV11-2 to TRBJ2-1; D is unclear. Trimming took 3 bases from V and 0 from J, leaving 15 bases between them. This CDR3 is built from 17 residues. Germline CDR1 is SGHAT and CDR2 is FQNNGV. CDR3 sequence: CASSFSFLQSSYNEQFF. The CDR3 region has the DNA TGTGCCAGCAGCTTTTCGTTTCTGCAGAGCTCCTACAATGAGCAGTTCTTC.

This chain joins TRBV11-2 and TRBJ2-3; D call uncertain. The CDR3 length is 18 residues. Germline values: CDR1 SGHAT, CDR2 FQNNGV. Trimming pared 3 bases from V and 0 bases from J, leaving 19 bases between. The CDR3: CASSFPLAATGSTDTQYF. The DNA of the CDR3 is TGTGCCAGCAGCTTCCCGCTTGCTGCCACTGGGAGCACAGATACGCAGTATTTT.

This clone was found a few times. Other DNA sequences in this sample translate to the same CDR3. The J gene is TRBJ2-7, the V gene TRBV2; D is ambiguous. The CDR3 runs 12 residues. CDR1 is SNHLY, CDR2 FYNNEI, per germline. V shed 4 bases and J shed 4 bases, with 8 bases lying between them. The CDR3, as DNA: TGTGCCAGCAGTGGGTCCGCTTACGAGCAGTACTTC. Translating gives CASSGSAYEQYF.

The chain is built from TRBV6-5 and TRBJ1-3, with 7 bases aligning to TRBD1. Germline CDR1 and CDR2: MNHEY and SVGAGI. The CDR3 totals 14 residues. V trimming: 5 bases; J trimming: 4 bases; junction bases outside the gene matches: 5. The CDR3 protein is CASSPTGEGNTIYF. In DNA form, the CDR3 reads TGTGCCAGCAGTCCTACAGGGGAGGGAAACACCATATATTTT.

The chain uses TRBV7-2 and TRBJ1-2, with a weak D call TRBD1 (5 bases). With 1 base removed from V and 5 bases from J, the gap between germline ends came to 14 bases. From germline, CDR1 is SGHTA and CDR2 FQGNSA. The CDR3 is 15 residues long. The CDR3 loop is CASSLEGGALYGYTF. For the CDR3, the DNA is TGTGCCAGCAGCTTAGAAGGCGGGGCCTTATATGGCTACACCTTC. Using reference TRBV7-2 and TRBJ1-2 for the parts outside the CDR3, the full variable domain is GAGVSQSPSNKVTEKGKDVELRCDPISGHTALYWYRQSLGQGLEFLIYFQGNSAPDKSGLPSDRFSAERTGGSVSTLTIQRTQQEDSAVYLCASSLEGGALYGYTFGSGTRLTVV.

The chain joins TRBV5-1 to TRBJ2-1, with D tentatively TRBD2 (6 bases). Trimming left V 0 bases short and J 6 bases short, with 10 bases between. Per the germline V gene, CDR1 is SGHRS and CDR2 is YFSETQ. The CDR3 totals 14 residues. The CDR3 is CASSLGDLSNEQFF. DNA of the CDR3: TGCGCCAGCAGCTTGGGGGACTTGAGCAATGAGCAGTTCTTC.

This chain connects TRBV3-1 (or the pseudogene TRBV3-2) to TRBJ2-4, with 10 positions matching TRBD1. In germline, CDR1 is LGHDT, CDR2 YNNKEL (reference sequence). The CDR3 runs 16 residues. V trimming: 1 base; J trimming: 10 bases; junction bases outside the gene matches: 10. As DNA, the CDR3 is TGTGCCAGCAGCCAAGGTTTGGGACAGGGGACTAAAATTCAGTACTTC. Its protein is CASSQGLGQGTKIQYF.

The J gene is TRBJ2-3, the V gene TRBV14; D is ambiguous. Trimming pared 4 bases from V and 8 bases from J, leaving 13 bases between. In germline, CDR1 is SGHDN, CDR2 FVKESK. The CDR3 length is 13 residues. CDR3 in amino acids: CASSPANPGTQYF. CDR3 DNA: TGTGCCAGCAGCCCCGCGAACCCGGGTACGCAGTATTTT.

The sample holds one count of this clone. The rearrangement links TRBV7-3 to TRBJ1-2; 10 bases fit TRBD1. The J segment lost 7 bases and the V segment lost 6 bases, leaving 5 bases of the junction unmatched. The CDR3 is made up of 13 amino acids. The germline gives CDR1 SGHTA, CDR2 FQGTGA. This CDR3 is CASSPTGGSGYTF. The CDR3 DNA sequence: TGTGCCAGCAGTCCGACAGGGGGCAGTGGCTACACCTTC.

V and J are TRBV27 and TRBJ1-6, with D perhaps TRBD1 (6 bases). The CDR3 loop spans 14 amino acids. Trimming left V 7 bases short and J 7 bases short, with 14 bases between. Germline CDR1 is MNHEY and CDR2 is SMNVEV (reference sequence). Here the CDR3 DNA reads TGTGCCAGCACCTTCGACAGGAAAAATTCACCCCTCCACTTT. As protein: CASTFDRKNSPLHF.

J is TRBJ2-1 and V is TRBV30; TRBD2 matches 10 bases. CDR1 and CDR2 from the germline V gene are GTSNPN and SVGIG (reference sequence). This CDR3 is 14 amino acids long. V gave up 2 bases and J gave up 7 bases; unmatched junction bases: 5. The CDR3 sequence: CAWSPGLAPNEQFF. Here the CDR3 DNA reads TGTGCCTGGAGTCCGGGACTAGCGCCTAATGAGCAGTTCTTC.

The rearrangement joins TRBV11-1 to TRBJ1-1; D not certain. V lost 5 bases and J 11 bases, leaving 15 bases between the germline ends. CDR3 length: 12 amino acids. Germline V gene lookup returns CDR1 SGHAT and CDR2 FQDESV (reference sequence). The CDR3 sequence is CASSPLTTGAFF. CDR3 in DNA: TGTGCCAGCAGCCCCCTGACCACTGGGGCTTTCTTT.

A word on this clone: This sample includes further DNA sequences coding for the same CDR3. The chain is built from TRBV3-1 (or the pseudogene TRBV3-2) and TRBJ2-7, with 11 positions matching TRBD1. This CDR3 comprises 15 residues. CDR1 and CDR2 from the germline V gene are LGHDT and YNNKEL (reference sequence). Unmatched junction bases numbered 4, after V lost 5 bases and J lost 1 base. Here the CDR3 DNA reads TGTGCCAGCAGCGCCCGGGACAGGGGGTCCTACGAGCAGTACTTC. Protein product: CASSARDRGSYEQYF.